Listed below are T cell receptor beta chains from one sample, sequenced in a study of CD8 T cells in ankylosing spondylitis. TCRdb re-called the 5' RACE reads through MiXCR, storing one row per CDR3 protein. The profile shows a few hundred thousand distinct CDR3 sequences, 8% of them singletons. What was sequenced was blood, either unsorted or a sorted T cell fraction (not recorded which). These receptor sequences come from a male donor with ankylosing spondylitis. The CDR3 runs from the conserved cysteine through the conserved F or W. The D gene is left open where the match is weak. Expanded clones get a size class; other rows say once, few or many, or leave the size out.

abundance: .
v_gene: TRBV9
d_gene: .
j_gene: TRBJ2-3
CDR3nt: TGTGCCAGCAGCGTAGAAGGCGGATCAAGCACAGATACGCAGTATTTT
CDR3aa: CASSVEGGSSTDTQYF

abundance: few
v_gene: TRBV5-1
d_gene: .
j_gene: TRBJ2-7
CDR3nt: TGCGCCAGCAGCTTGGAGGGGGCGGGAGTTTCCGAGCAGTACTTC
CDR3aa: CASSLEGAGVSEQYF

abundance: few
v_gene: TRBV29-1
d_gene: .
j_gene: TRBJ1-2
CDR3nt: TGCAGCGTTGAAGAGGGCCCGGGGATGGACTATGGCTACACCTTC
CDR3aa: CSVEEGPGMDYGYTF

abundance: few
v_gene: TRBV6-5
d_gene: TRBD1
j_gene: TRBJ2-1
CDR3nt: TGTGCCAGCAGTTACTCTAAGACAGGGGGCTACAATGAGCAGTTCTTC
CDR3aa: CASSYSKTGGYNEQFF

abundance: .
v_gene: TRBV29-1
d_gene: TRBD2
j_gene: TRBJ2-1
CDR3nt: TGCAGCTACCATTTGAGACTAGCGGGAGCGACTGGGAAGCAGCTCTTC
CDR3aa: CSYHLRLAGATGKQLF

abundance: few
v_gene: TRBV12-3/TRBV12-4
d_gene: .
j_gene: TRBJ2-3
CDR3nt: TGTGCCAGCCTAGGAGGGACCACAGATACGCAGTATTTT
CDR3aa: CASLGGTTDTQYF

abundance: .
v_gene: TRBV7-9
d_gene: TRBD2
j_gene: TRBJ2-7
CDR3nt: TGTGCCACCCGTTCTAGCGGGACCTACGAGCAGTACTTC
CDR3aa: CATRSSGTYEQYF

abundance: few
v_gene: TRBV28
d_gene: .
j_gene: TRBJ2-7
CDR3nt: TGTGCCAGCAGTTTAGAAGGGGTCTCCTACGAGCAGTACTTC
CDR3aa: CASSLEGVSYEQYF

abundance: many
v_gene: TRBV3-1
d_gene: TRBD1
j_gene: TRBJ2-7
CDR3nt: TGTGCCAGCAGCCAGAGGACAGGGCCCTACGAGCAGTACTTC
CDR3aa: CASSQRTGPYEQYF

abundance: .
v_gene: TRBV7-3
d_gene: TRBD1
j_gene: TRBJ1-1
CDR3nt: TGTGCCAGCAGGGAAACCCACAGGGGTGGGCGCAGTGCTGAAGCTTTCTTT
CDR3aa: CASRETHRGGRSAEAFF